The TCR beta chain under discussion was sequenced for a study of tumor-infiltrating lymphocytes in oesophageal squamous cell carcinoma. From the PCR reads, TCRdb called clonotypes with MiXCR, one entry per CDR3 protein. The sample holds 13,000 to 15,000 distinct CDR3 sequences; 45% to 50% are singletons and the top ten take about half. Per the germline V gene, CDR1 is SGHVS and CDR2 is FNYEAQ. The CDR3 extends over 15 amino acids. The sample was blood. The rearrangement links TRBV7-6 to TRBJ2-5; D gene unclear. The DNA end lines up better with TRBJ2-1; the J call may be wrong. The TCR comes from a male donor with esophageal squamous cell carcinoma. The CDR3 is CASSLVSGFYNEQFF. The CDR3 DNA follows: TGTGCCAGCAGCTTAGTTTCGGGCTTCTACAATGAGCAGTTCTTC.